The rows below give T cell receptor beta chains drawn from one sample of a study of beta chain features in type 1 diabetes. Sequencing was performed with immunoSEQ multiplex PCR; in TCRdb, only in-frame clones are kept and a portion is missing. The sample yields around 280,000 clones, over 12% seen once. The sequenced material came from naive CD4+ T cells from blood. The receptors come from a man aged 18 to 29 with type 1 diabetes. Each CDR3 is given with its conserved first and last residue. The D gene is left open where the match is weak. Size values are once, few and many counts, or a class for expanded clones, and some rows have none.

CDR3: CATSRDPGKETQYF
DNA: TGTGCCACCAGCAGAGATCCGGGAAAAGAGACCCAGTACTTC
V: TRBV15
J: TRBJ2-5
D: NA
size: NA

CDR3: CASSGRTSETSTDTQYF
DNA: TGTGCCAGCAGCGGGCGGACTAGCGAGACGAGCACAGATACGCAGTATTTT
V: TRBV13
J: TRBJ2-3
D: TRBD2
size: few

CDR3: CASSQDPKGQGSYNEQFF
DNA: TGCGCCAGCAGCCAAGACCCTAAGGGTCAGGGCTCCTACAATGAGCAGTTCTTC
V: TRBV4-1
J: TRBJ2-1
D: NA
size: once

CDR3: CASSLTATSGSRLF
DNA: TGCGCCAGCAGCTTGACTGCAACTAGCGGGAGTCGGCTCTTC
V: TRBV5-1
J: TRBJ2-1
D: TRBD2
size: few

CDR3: CASSSSSGGQFF
DNA: TGTGCCAGCAGCAGTTCCAGCGGGGGGCAATTCTTC
V: TRBV9
J: TRBJ2-1
D: TRBD2
size: NA

CDR3: CAWSVGTGDEQYF
DNA: TGTGCCTGGAGTGTAGGGACAGGTGACGAGCAGTACTTC
V: TRBV30
J: TRBJ2-7
D: TRBD1
size: NA

CDR3: CASSRWAETQYF
DNA: TGTGCCAGCAGCCGATGGGCGGAGACCCAGTACTTC
V: TRBV7-2
J: TRBJ2-5
D: NA
size: few

CDR3: CASSGQGNTEAFF
DNA: TGTGCCAGTAGTGGACAGGGGAACACTGAAGCTTTCTTT
V: TRBV19
J: TRBJ1-1
D: TRBD1
size: NA

CDR3: CASSPGTSNTETQYF
DNA: TGCGCCAGCAGCCCCGGGACTAGCAATACCGAGACCCAGTACTTC
V: TRBV5-1
J: TRBJ2-5
D: TRBD2
size: NA

CDR3: CASSPGGGNQPQHF
DNA: TGTGCCAGCAGCCCAGGGGGCGGCAATCAGCCCCAGCATTTT
V: TRBV5-4
J: TRBJ1-5
D: TRBD1
size: NA

CDR3: CASRISDRGSETQYF
DNA: TGTGCCAGCCGAATTTCCGACAGGGGTAGTGAGACCCAGTACTTC
V: TRBV19
J: TRBJ2-5
D: TRBD1
size: NA

CDR3: CATSSRLAGGRSANVLTF
DNA: TGTGCCACCAGCAGCCGACTAGCGGGGGGCCGAAGCGCCAACGTCCTGACTTTC
V: TRBV15
J: TRBJ2-6
D: TRBD2
size: NA

CDR3: CASSQGGRAGEQYF
DNA: TGTGCCAGCAGCCAAGGCGGGAGGGCCGGCGAGCAGTACTTC
V: TRBV4-2
J: TRBJ2-7
D: TRBD2
size: few

CDR3: CSASTGHEQYF
DNA: TGCAGTGCCTCCACAGGGCACGAGCAGTACTTC
V: TRBV20-1
J: TRBJ2-7
D: NA
size: few

CDR3: CASSYRTANNTPLHF
DNA: TGCGCCAGCAGCTACAGGACGGCGAATAACACACCCCTCCACTTT
V: TRBV5-1
J: TRBJ1-6
D: NA
size: NA

CDR3: CASSYRASGYEQYF
DNA: TGTGCCAGCAGTTACCGGGCTAGCGGCTACGAGCAGTACTTC
V: TRBV6-5
J: TRBJ2-7
D: TRBD2
size: few

CDR3: CASSPGTSETWTQYF
DNA: TGCGCCAGCAGCCCTGGGACTAGCGAGACGTGGACCCAGTACTTC
V: TRBV5-1
J: TRBJ2-5
D: TRBD2
size: few

CDR3: CASSRRARICQPQHF
DNA: TGCGCCAGCAGTCGGAGGGCCAGGATCTGCCAGCCCCAGCATTTT
V: TRBV23-1
J: TRBJ1-5
D: NA
size: few

CDR3: CASSLWERRELFF
DNA: TGCGCCAGCAGCTTATGGGAGAGGCGGGAGCTGTTTTTT
V: TRBV5-1
J: TRBJ2-2
D: NA
size: NA

CDR3: CASSPRAGQGSSYEQYF
DNA: TGTGCCAGCAGCCCACGGGCGGGACAGGGGAGCTCCTACGAGCAGTACTTC
V: TRBV5-4
J: TRBJ2-7
D: TRBD1
size: NA

CDR3: CATSRDQGNYGYTF
DNA: TGTGCCACCAGCAGAGATCAGGGAAACTATGGCTACACCTTC
V: TRBV15
J: TRBJ1-2
D: NA
size: few

CDR3: CASSLDVVWRGEQYF
DNA: TGTGCCAGCAGCTTAGACGTTGTGTGGAGGGGCGAGCAGTACTTC
V: TRBV7-9
J: TRBJ2-7
D: NA
size: NA

CDR3: CASSSGLAGGHGTDTQYF
DNA: TGTGCCAGCAGCTCTGGACTAGCGGGGGGGCATGGCACAGATACGCAGTATTTT
V: TRBV5-4
J: TRBJ2-3
D: TRBD2
size: NA

CDR3: CASTQQAGNEQYF
DNA: TGCGCCAGCACCCAACAGGCGGGAAACGAGCAGTACTTC
V: TRBV5-1
J: TRBJ2-7
D: NA
size: NA

CDR3: CASSGQSTDTQYF
DNA: TGTGCCAGCAGCGGACAGAGCACAGATACGCAGTATTTT
V: TRBV28
J: TRBJ2-3
D: NA
size: few

CDR3: CASSHGHESYEQYF
DNA: TGCGCCAGCAGCCATGGACACGAGTCCTACGAGCAGTACTTC
V: TRBV4-3
J: TRBJ2-7
D: NA
size: few

CDR3: CASSPLRGKTDTQYF
DNA: TGTGCCAGCAGCCCCCTTCGGGGGAAGACAGATACGCAGTATTTT
V: TRBV5-4
J: TRBJ2-3
D: NA
size: few

CDR3: CASSQEGTSTDTQYF
DNA: TGTGCCAGCAGCCAAGAAGGGACTAGCACAGATACGCAGTATTTT
V: TRBV4-2
J: TRBJ2-3
D: NA
size: NA

CDR3: CSVPLRGQGTEAFF
DNA: TGCAGCGTTCCACTCAGGGGGCAGGGCACTGAAGCTTTCTTT
V: TRBV29-1
J: TRBJ1-1
D: TRBD1
size: few

CDR3: CASSLSTGSSYNEQFF
DNA: TGTGCCAGCAGCTTATCGACAGGGAGCTCCTACAATGAGCAGTTCTTC
V: TRBV7-2
J: TRBJ2-1
D: TRBD1
size: few

CDR3: CAWSFGTGDYGYTF
DNA: TGTGCCTGGAGTTTTGGGACAGGGGACTATGGCTACACCTTC
V: TRBV30
J: TRBJ1-2
D: TRBD1
size: NA

CDR3: CASRPPGQGSETQYF
DNA: TGTGCCAGCAGGCCTCCGGGACAGGGGAGCGAGACCCAGTACTTC
V: TRBV6-5
J: TRBJ2-5
D: TRBD1
size: NA

CDR3: CASSVRSMNTEAFF
DNA: TGTGCCAGCAGCGTCCGGTCGATGAACACTGAAGCTTTCTTT
V: TRBV6-1
J: TRBJ1-1
D: NA
size: NA

CDR3: CATSRAYRAYEQYF
DNA: TGTGCCACCAGCAGAGCCTACAGGGCCTACGAGCAGTACTTC
V: TRBV15
J: TRBJ2-7
D: NA
size: few

CDR3: CASTRGDFNSPLHF
DNA: TGTGCCAGCACCAGGGGGGATTTTAATTCACCCCTCCACTTT
V: TRBV6-5
J: TRBJ1-6
D: TRBD1
size: few

CDR3: CASDLSGTEPPGESNQPQHF
DNA: TGTGCCAGCGATCTCTCGGGGACGGAGCCCCCAGGGGAGAGCAATCAGCCCCAGCATTTT
V: TRBV2
J: TRBJ1-5
D: NA
size: few

CDR3: CASSLTPGTAYEQYF
DNA: TGTGCCAGCAGCCTAACCCCCGGGACAGCCTACGAGCAGTACTTC
V: TRBV27
J: TRBJ2-7
D: TRBD1
size: NA

CDR3: CSVDYRNTEAFF
DNA: TGCAGCGTTGACTACAGGAACACTGAAGCTTTCTTT
V: TRBV29-1
J: TRBJ1-1
D: NA
size: NA

CDR3: CASSGGPSTDTQYF
DNA: TGTGCCAGCAGCGGGGGCCCAAGCACAGATACGCAGTATTTT
V: TRBV7-6
J: TRBJ2-3
D: NA
size: NA

CDR3: CASSLGLTSGSYNEQFF
DNA: TGTGCCAGCAGTTTGGGCTTGACTAGCGGTAGCTACAATGAGCAGTTCTTC
V: TRBV28
J: TRBJ2-1
D: TRBD2
size: NA